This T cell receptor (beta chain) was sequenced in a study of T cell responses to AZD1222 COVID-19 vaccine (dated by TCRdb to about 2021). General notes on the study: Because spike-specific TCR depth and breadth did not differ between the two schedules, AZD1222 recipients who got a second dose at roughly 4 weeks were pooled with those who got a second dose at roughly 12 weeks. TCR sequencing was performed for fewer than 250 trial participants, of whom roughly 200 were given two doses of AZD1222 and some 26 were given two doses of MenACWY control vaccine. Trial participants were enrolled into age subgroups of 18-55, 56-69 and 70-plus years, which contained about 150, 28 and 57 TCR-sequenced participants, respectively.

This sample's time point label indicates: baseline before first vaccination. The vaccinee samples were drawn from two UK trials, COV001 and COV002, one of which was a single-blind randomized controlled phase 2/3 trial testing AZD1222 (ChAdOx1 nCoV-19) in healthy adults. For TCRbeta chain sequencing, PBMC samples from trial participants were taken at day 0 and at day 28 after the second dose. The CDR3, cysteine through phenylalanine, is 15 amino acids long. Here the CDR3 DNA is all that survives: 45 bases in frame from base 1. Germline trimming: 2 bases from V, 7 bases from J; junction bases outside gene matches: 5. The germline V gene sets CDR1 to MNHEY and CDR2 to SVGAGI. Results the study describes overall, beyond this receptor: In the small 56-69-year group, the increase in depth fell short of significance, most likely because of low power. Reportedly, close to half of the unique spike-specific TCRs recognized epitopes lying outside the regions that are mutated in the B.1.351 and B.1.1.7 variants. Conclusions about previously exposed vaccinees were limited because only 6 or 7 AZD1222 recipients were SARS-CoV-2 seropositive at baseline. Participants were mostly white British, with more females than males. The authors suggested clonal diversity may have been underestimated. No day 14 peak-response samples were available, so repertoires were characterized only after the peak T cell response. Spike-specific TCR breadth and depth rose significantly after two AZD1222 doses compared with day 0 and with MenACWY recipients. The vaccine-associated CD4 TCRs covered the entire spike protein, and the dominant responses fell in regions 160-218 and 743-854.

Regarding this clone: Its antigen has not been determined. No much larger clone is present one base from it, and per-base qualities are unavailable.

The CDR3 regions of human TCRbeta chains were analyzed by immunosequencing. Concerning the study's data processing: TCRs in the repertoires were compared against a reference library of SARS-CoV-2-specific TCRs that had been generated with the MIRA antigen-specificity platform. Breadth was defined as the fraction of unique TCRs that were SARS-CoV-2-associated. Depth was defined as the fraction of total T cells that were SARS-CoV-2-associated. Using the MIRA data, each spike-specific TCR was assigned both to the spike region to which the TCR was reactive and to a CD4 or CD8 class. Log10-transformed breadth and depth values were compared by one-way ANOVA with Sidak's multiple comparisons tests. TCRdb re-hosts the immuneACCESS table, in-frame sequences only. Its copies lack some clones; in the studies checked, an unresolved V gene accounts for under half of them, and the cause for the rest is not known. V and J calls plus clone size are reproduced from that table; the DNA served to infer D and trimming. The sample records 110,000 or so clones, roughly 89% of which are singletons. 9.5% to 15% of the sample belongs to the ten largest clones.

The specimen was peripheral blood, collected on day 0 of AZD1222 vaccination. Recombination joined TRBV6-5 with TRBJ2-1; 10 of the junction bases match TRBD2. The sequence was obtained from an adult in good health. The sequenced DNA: TGTGCCAGCAGTTACACGGGACTAGCGCGTAATGAGCAGTTCTTC. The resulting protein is CASSYTGLARNEQFF.